This T cell receptor beta chain was documented in a study of cytomegalovirus exposure and HLA in healthy donors. This table comes from immunoSEQ multiplex PCR, and its TCRdb copy is limited to in-frame clones, with some not included. This sample has 200,000 or so clones, with about 89% found just once. Concerning this clone itself: What it binds is not known.

Study-level results: Overall, about 160 TCR beta chains were annotated as cytomegalovirus-associated. Specificity of three CMV-associated chains for CMV antigens was verified in vitro. Reports showed the classifier diagnosing cytomegalovirus status with high specificity and sensitivity.

Sequenced material: PBMCs. The receptor was isolated from a woman between 18 and 29 years old in good health and CMV-seronegative.

The CDR3 protein is CASSDRGYEQYF. The CDR3, as DNA: TGTGCCAGCTCCGACAGGGGTTACGAGCAGTACTTC. The chain recombines TRBV27 with TRBJ2-7, with 8 bases lining up with TRBD1. The CDR3 consists of 12 residues. Germline lookup yields CDR1 MNHEY and CDR2 SMNVEV (reference sequence). Germline trimming cut 8 bases from V and 4 bases from J; bases unmatched to any gene: 4.